The 32 T cell receptor beta chains given below trace back to one sample, sequenced in a study of shared clonotypes between healthy human individuals. The method was immunoSEQ multiplex PCR; TCRdb's version includes in-frame clones alone and lacks a portion of them. The data contain 850,000 to 1,100,000 clones, around 77% of them singletons. Sequenced input: memory CD4+ T cells from PBMCs. Indicated subset: CD45RA-negative fraction. The origin of the receptors is a man aged 18-30 years in good health. Some clones in this sample may be carry-over from other donors' samples.

The rearrangement uses TRBV19 and TRBJ2-1; 11 positions agree with TRBD2. Losses at the gene ends were 5 bases for V and 0 bases for J; bases not matched to a gene: 6. Germline V lookup: CDR1 LNHDA, CDR2 SQIVND (reference sequence). The CDR3 has 17 amino acids. CDR3 bases: TGTGCCAGTAGTCTCCCGGGACTAGCGGCCTCCTACAATGAGCAGTTCTTC. Protein: CASSLPGLAASYNEQFF. Looking up the rest from reference TRBV19 and TRBJ2-1 gives the full variable domain: DGGITQSPKYLFRKEGQNVTLSCEQNLNHDAMYWYRQDPGQGLRLIYYSQIVNDFQKGDIAEGYSVSREKKESFPLTVTSAQKNPTAFYLCASSLPGLAASYNEQFFGPGTRLTVL.

The sample holds one count of this clone. V usage is TRBV2 and J usage is TRBJ1-1; maybe TRBD1 (6 bases). V was shortened by 4 bases and J by 1 base, with 10 bases between the two germline ends. The CDR3 totals 14 residues. Germline V gene data show CDR1 as SNHLY and CDR2 as FYNNEI. CDR3 sequence: CASSVETGNTEAFF. In DNA, the CDR3 is TGTGCCAGCAGTGTTGAGACAGGGAACACTGAAGCTTTCTTT.

The rearrangement joins TRBV5-6 to TRBJ2-6, with 7 bases that match TRBD1. The CDR3 extends over 16 amino acids. CDR1 SGHDT and CDR2 YYEEEE come from the germline V gene. V lost 0 bases and J lost 0; bases outside the gene matches: 0. The CDR3: CASSLAGGSGANVLTF. DNA for the CDR3: TGTGCCAGCAGCTTGGCAGGGGGCTCTGGGGCCAACGTCCTGACTTTC. Full variable domain (missing parts from reference TRBV5-6 and TRBJ2-6): DAGVTQSPTHLIKTRGQQVTLRCSPKSGHDTVSWYQQALGQGPQFIFQYYEEEERQRGNFPDRFSGHQFPNYSSELNVNALLLGDSALYLCASSLAGGSGANVLTFGAGSRLTVL.

Regarding this clone: This may arise from a read error, as a much more abundant clone is one base away. The J gene is TRBJ1-4, the V gene TRBV5-4; 8 nucleotides agree with TRBD1. Looked up from germline, CDR1 is SGHNT and CDR2 is YYREEE (reference sequence). The CDR3 contains 14 residues. J gave up 2 bases and V 4 bases, and 1 base lay outside the gene matches. The CDR3 here is CASSRQGTNEKLFF. The CDR3 DNA reads TGTGCCAGCAGCCGACAGGGGACTAATGAAAAACTGTTTTTT.

The genes are TRBV4-3 and TRBJ1-2, with D perhaps TRBD1 (5 bases). The V gene lost 0 bases and the J gene lost 8 bases, with 13 bases spanning the gap. Germline-derived CDR1 and CDR2 are LGHNA and YSLEER. The CDR3 is made up of 14 amino acids. The CDR3: CASSQDHPGTGYTF. The CDR3 DNA reads as TGCGCCAGCAGCCAAGATCACCCAGGGACCGGCTACACCTTC.

V gene TRBV18 combines with J gene TRBJ2-7; D might be TRBD2 (5 bases). Looked up from germline, CDR1 is KGHSH and CDR2 is LQKENI. V was pared by 1 base and J by 5 bases, with 9 bases between. This CDR3 region has 13 residues. The CDR3 protein is CASSPQGAHEQYF. The CDR3 nucleotides read TGTGCCAGCTCACCACAGGGAGCCCACGAGCAGTACTTC.

CDR3 in DNA: TGTGCCAGCAGTTCCGGGACGGCCAATCAGCCCCAGCATTTT. This encodes CASSSGTANQPQHF. J is TRBJ1-5 and V is TRBV6-5; D possibly corresponds to TRBD1 (5 bases). This CDR3 comprises 14 residues. From germline, CDR1 is MNHEY and CDR2 SVGAGI. V was clipped by 4 bases and J by 3 bases, with 10 bases between them.

The J gene is TRBJ2-7, the V gene TRBV5-4; TRBD1 matches 9 bases. V gave up 0 bases and J gave up 2 bases; unmatched junction bases: 6. The CDR3 covers 16 residues. Germline loops: CDR1 SGHNT, CDR2 YYREEE (reference sequence). CDR3 coding DNA: TGTGCCAGCAGCTTGGCGAAAGGGACAGGGACCTACGAGCAGTACTTC. Translated, it gives CASSLAKGTGTYEQYF.

V is TRBV7-9 and J is TRBJ2-2; D is ambiguous. V lost 5 bases to trimming and J lost 3 bases, with 7 bases between them. Per germline, CDR1 SEHNR and CDR2 FQNEAQ (reference sequence). The CDR3 extends over 13 amino acids. CDR3 in DNA: TGTGCCAGCAGCCGGGCCGACACCGGGGAGCTGTTTTTT. Protein product: CASSRADTGELFF.

In the case of this clone: Additional DNA sequences in this sample encode the identical CDR3. The chain uses TRBV7-3 and TRBJ2-1; 11 nucleotides match TRBD2. Germline CDR1 SGHTA, CDR2 FQGTGA. This CDR3 comprises 15 residues. V was pared by 5 bases and J by 4 bases, with 4 bases of the junction left unmatched. DNA of the CDR3: TGTGCCAGCAGCCCAACTAGCGGGGGATACAATGAGCAGTTCTTC. Amino acids: CASSPTSGGYNEQFF.

V gene TRBV28 combines with J gene TRBJ1-2; D remains ambiguous. The ends were cut back, 7 bases at V and 5 bases at J, with 17 bases in the middle. The germline gives CDR1 MDHEN, CDR2 SYDVKM. The CDR3 loop spans 14 amino acids. The CDR3 sequence is CASTPGSGMYGYTF. DNA for the CDR3: TGTGCCAGCACCCCTGGGAGCGGAATGTATGGCTACACCTTC.

This CDR3 is CASSQPGQIFYGYTF. CDR3 DNA: TGTGCCAGCAGCCAACCGGGACAGATTTTCTATGGCTACACCTTC. The rearrangement links TRBV5-6 to TRBJ1-2; 7 bases match TRBD1. V trimming: 4 bases; J trimming: 4 bases; junction bases outside the gene matches: 10. Germline assignment: CDR1 SGHDT and CDR2 YYEEEE. The CDR3 runs 15 residues.

The chain employs TRBV6-5 and TRBJ1-5; no firm D call. Trimming took 6 bases from V and 6 from J, leaving 12 bases between them. CDR3 length: 13 residues. Germline values: CDR1 MNHEY, CDR2 SVGAGI. The CDR3 here is CASSPTVTQPQHF. The CDR3 bases are TGTGCCAGCAGCCCCACAGTCACTCAGCCCCAGCATTTT.

Turning to this clone: A read error is possible here, since a much larger clone lies one base away. This chain connects TRBV6-1 to TRBJ2-4, with D possibly being TRBD2 (6 bases). Germline-derived CDR1 and CDR2 are MNHNS and SASEGT. Trimming shortened V by 4 bases and J by 6 bases, and 16 bases separated the two germline ends. CDR3 size: 15 residues. The CDR3 is CASSVIVGGVNIQYF. CDR3 sequence (DNA): TGTGCCAGCAGTGTGATAGTGGGAGGAGTAAACATTCAGTACTTC.

The rearrangement joins TRBV28 to TRBJ2-2; TRBD2 might be the D (5 bases). The CDR3 has 13 residues. V shed 6 bases and J shed 6 bases, with 11 bases lying between them. Germline CDR1 MDHEN, CDR2 SYDVKM. CDR3 residues: CASRIDGAGELFF. The DNA for the CDR3 is TGTGCCAGCAGGATTGACGGGGCCGGGGAGCTGTTTTTT.

This chain uses TRBV6-6 with TRBJ1-5; a weak D match, TRBD1 (5 bases). The CDR3 consists of 15 residues. V lost 8 bases and J 5 bases, leaving 19 bases between the germline ends. The germline V gene encodes CDR1 MNHNY and CDR2 SVGAGI (reference sequence). CDR3 loop: CASSSVGGVDQPQHF. The CDR3 DNA reads as TGTGCCAGCTCGTCGGTGGGGGGGGTGGATCAGCCCCAGCATTTT.

As concerns this clone: This may be a read error, as it is one base from a much larger clone. The chain is built from TRBV6-6 and TRBJ1-5, with D possibly matching TRBD1 (6 bases). Per germline, CDR1 MNHNY and CDR2 SVGAGI (reference sequence). Between the trimmed V and J ends, which lost 6 bases and 2 bases, there was a span of 8 bases. This CDR3 is 13 amino acids long. CDR3 protein: CASRRQGNQPQHF. In nucleotides, the CDR3 is TGTGCCAGCAGGAGACAGGGCAATCAGCCCCAGCATTTT.

This clone has only a few counts. This sequence joins TRBV13 and TRBJ2-3, with D perhaps matching TRBD2 (5 bases). CDR1 is PRHDT, CDR2 FYEKMQ, per germline (reference sequence). V lost 5 bases to trimming and J lost 6 bases, with 18 bases between them. The CDR3 extends over 15 amino acids. The CDR3 DNA is TGTGCCAGCAGCGGCCCAGGCCCCGGGGAGGATACGCAGTATTTT. It yields the protein CASSGPGPGEDTQYF.

This CDR3 reads CASSQTTGYNSPLHF. Here the CDR3 DNA reads TGCGCCAGCAGCCAGACTACAGGGTATAATTCACCCCTCCACTTT. The chain has TRBV4-1 and TRBJ1-6, with D possibly being TRBD1 (6 bases). The CDR3 has 15 residues. Deletions cut 3 bases from V and 4 bases from J, with 10 bases between. Looked up from germline, CDR1 is MGHRA and CDR2 is YSYEKL.

This clone was detected a few times. V usage is TRBV5-1 and J usage is TRBJ2-6; D call uncertain. Deletions cut 1 base from V and 2 bases from J, with 7 bases between. Per germline, CDR1 SGHRS and CDR2 YFSETQ. This CDR3 spans 15 amino acids. Here the CDR3 reads CASSLTVTGANVLTF. The CDR3 coding sequence is TGCGCCAGCAGCTTGACGGTAACTGGGGCCAACGTCCTGACTTTC.

The chain carries TRBV18 and TRBJ2-3; D ambiguous. Trimming shortened V by 2 bases and J by 0 bases, and 9 bases separated the two germline ends. In germline, CDR1 is KGHSH, CDR2 LQKENI. The CDR3 contains 15 residues. The CDR3 sequence is CASSPRLSSTDTQYF. CDR3 coding DNA: TGTGCCAGCTCACCAAGACTGTCGAGCACAGATACGCAGTATTTT. Looking up the rest from reference TRBV18 and TRBJ2-3 gives the full variable domain: NAGVMQNPRHLVRRRGQEARLRCSPMKGHSHVYWYRQLPEEGLKFMVYLQKENIIDESGMPKERFSAEFPKEGPSILRIQQVVRGDSAAYFCASSPRLSSTDTQYFGPGTRLTVL.

The V call is TRBV29-1, the J call TRBJ2-5; 9 positions match TRBD1. Trimming removed 6 bases from V and 7 bases from J; junction bases left unmatched: 9. CDR1 SQVTM and CDR2 ANQGSEA come from the germline V gene. The CDR3 runs to 13 residues. CDR3 coding DNA: TGCAGCGTCGTATTCGGACAGGGGAGGACCCAGTACTTC. Translating gives CSVVFGQGRTQYF. Based on the CDR3 plus reference TRBV29-1 and TRBJ2-5, the full variable domain is SAVISQKPSRDICQRGTSLTIQCQVDSQVTMMFWYRQQPGQSLTLIATANQGSEATYESGFVIDKFPISRPNLTFSTLTVSNMSPEDSSIYLCSVVFGQGRTQYFGPGTRLLVL.

The chain combines TRBV6-6 with TRBJ1-1, with a possible D match to TRBD1 (5 bases). The CDR3 is made up of 15 amino acids. V was clipped by 2 bases and J by 0 bases, with 10 bases between them. Germline CDR1 is MNHNY and CDR2 is SVGAGI (reference sequence). The DNA of the CDR3 is TGTGCCAGCAGTTACGGGCGGGGCATGAACACTGAAGCTTTCTTT. Translating it yields CASSYGRGMNTEAFF.

The chain recombines TRBV7-9 with TRBJ1-3; D not resolved. The germline gives CDR1 SEHNR, CDR2 FQNEAQ (reference sequence). V lost 1 base to trimming and J lost 0 bases, with 7 bases between them. The CDR3 loop spans 15 amino acids. CDR3 sequence: CASSLDLPSGNTIYF. The CDR3 DNA reads as TGTGCCAGCAGCTTAGATCTACCCTCTGGAAACACCATATATTTT.

This chain joins TRBV6-5 and TRBJ1-1, with TRBD1 matching 8 bases. The CDR3 runs to 15 residues. V shed 4 bases and J 4 bases; nucleotides not matched to a gene: 8. Germline assignment: CDR1 MNHEY and CDR2 SVGAGI. The DNA of the CDR3 is TGTGCCAGCAGTTCCCCTTGGACAGGGAGCACTGAAGCTTTCTTT. Translating gives CASSSPWTGSTEAFF.

This chain joins TRBV18 and TRBJ2-7, with 14 nucleotides matching TRBD2. In germline, CDR1 is KGHSH, CDR2 LQKENI. This CDR3 is 14 amino acids long. Trimming at V came to 0 bases and at J to 12 bases, leaving 4 bases not matched to a gene. The CDR3 is CASSPPGLAGVAYF. The CDR3 nucleotides are TGTGCCAGCTCACCACCGGGACTAGCGGGAGTTGCGTACTTC.

This clone was recorded a few times. The chain is built from TRBV11-2 and TRBJ2-7; 7 bases map to TRBD2. The ends lost 5 bases at V and 2 bases at J; junction bases unmatched: 6. Per germline, CDR1 SGHAT and CDR2 FQNNGV. The CDR3 spans 14 residues. CDR3 protein: CASSVGTTPYEQYF. CDR3 nucleotide sequence: TGTGCCAGCAGCGTAGGGACTACTCCCTACGAGCAGTACTTC.

The V call is TRBV7-2, the J call TRBJ2-1, with TRBD2 identical over 11 bases. Germline loops: CDR1 SGHTA, CDR2 FQGNSA. The CDR3 runs to 18 residues. The J segment lost 2 bases and the V segment lost 1 base, leaving 7 bases of the junction unmatched. The CDR3: CASSLVWLAGGTYNEQFF. The CDR3 DNA reads as TGTGCCAGCAGCTTAGTTTGGCTAGCGGGGGGTACCTACAATGAGCAGTTCTTC.

This clone appeared a few times. This chain links TRBV13 with TRBJ2-3; D gene uncertain. The ends were cut back, 5 bases at V and 3 bases at J, with 12 bases in the middle. Germline values: CDR1 PRHDT, CDR2 FYEKMQ (reference sequence). This CDR3 spans 14 amino acids. The CDR3 loop reads CASSQMAVTDTQYF. CDR3 DNA sequence: TGTGCCAGCAGCCAAATGGCGGTTACAGATACGCAGTATTTT.

The CDR3: CASSVGATSGLSSTDTQYF. The DNA of the CDR3 is TGTGCCAGCAGCGTAGGAGCTACTAGCGGGCTCTCTAGCACAGATACGCAGTATTTT. This sequence joins TRBV9 and TRBJ2-3; TRBD2 matches at 9 bases. Germline CDR1 and CDR2: SGDLS and YYNGEE. V shed 0 bases, J shed 0 bases, and the junction held 11 bases outside the gene matches. CDR3 length: 19 amino acids.

This clone was recorded only once. The DNA for the CDR3 is TGCGCCAGCAGCTACGCGGGGATCACAGATACGCAGTATTTT. This gives the protein CASSYAGITDTQYF. The chain is built from TRBV5-1 and TRBJ2-3; possibly TRBD2 for D (6 bases). Germline CDR1 SGHRS, CDR2 YFSETQ. V was pared by 3 bases and J by 2 bases, with 10 bases between. The CDR3 extends over 14 amino acids.

The rearrangement uses TRBV7-9 and TRBJ2-3; D gene uncertain. The germline CDR1 and CDR2 sequences are SEHNR and FQNEAQ (reference sequence). Between the trimmed V and J ends, which lost 5 bases and 6 bases, there was a span of 9 bases. The CDR3 has 12 residues. The CDR3 sequence is CASSPPRDTQYF. The CDR3, as DNA: TGTGCCAGCAGCCCCCCCAGGGATACGCAGTATTTT. Using reference TRBV7-9 and TRBJ2-3 for the parts outside the CDR3, the full variable domain is DTGVSQNPRHKITKRGQNVTFRCDPISEHNRLYWYRQTLGQGPEFLTYFQNEAQLEKSRLLSDRFSAERPKGSFSTLEIQRTEQGDSAMYLCASSPPRDTQYFGPGTRLTVL.